The present entry profiles one TCR beta chain with its context. Its specificity is not known. This record belongs to a study of T cell responses to AZD1222 COVID-19 vaccine. Overall study results and limits: Regions 160-218 and 743-854 dominated among vaccine-associated CD4 TCRs spanning spike. White British ancestry dominated among donors, who included more females, and clonal diversity was possibly underestimated.

Data came from immunoSEQ multiplex PCR; TCRdb stores just in-frame clones and leaves some out. The sample includes fewer than 200,000 clones, 70% to 90% of them seen just once. Pooling of second doses given at about 4 or about 12 weeks was done. The sequencing here drew on peripheral blood, taken 28 days after the second AZD1222 dose. The source is an adult who received the AZD1222 COVID-19 vaccine.

The chain's CDR3 is CSVGRGPYEQYF. For the CDR3, the DNA is TGCAGCGTTGGAAGGGGGCCCTACGAGCAGTACTTC. The rearrangement joins TRBV29-1 to TRBJ2-7; the match to TRBD1 covers 7 bases. Trimming removed 4 bases from V and 2 bases from J; junction bases left unmatched: 2. CDR3 length: 12 amino acids. Looked up from germline, CDR1 is SQVTM and CDR2 is ANQGSEA.